This T cell receptor beta chain was captured by sequencing in a study of sequential checkpoint blockade in melanoma. Study-level background: Randomization was 1:1 between first-line nivolumab→ipilimumab and ipilimumab→nivolumab.

Documented treatment: randomized to nivolumab then ipilimumab (arm A) or the reverse (arm B). The CDR3 runs 14 residues. Looked up from germline, CDR1 is WSHSY and CDR2 is SAAADI. Trimming left V 0 bases short and J 3 bases short, with 9 bases between. Measured with immunoSEQ multiplex PCR; TCRdb has only the in-frame clones, and not every one. The sample shows roughly 16,000 clones, over 70% of them seen only once. This clone showed up just a few times. The receptor was derived from a human donor with melanoma. The specimen was CD8+ T cells sorted from blood (inferred from file names), collected from a patient given nivolumab and ipilimumab in sequence. The V gene is TRBV10-2, the J gene TRBJ2-7, with a weak D call TRBD2 (5 bases). CDR3 residues: CASSESNGGYEQYF. The CDR3 DNA is TGCGCCAGCAGTGAGTCAAACGGAGGCTACGAGCAGTACTTC.